This section outlines one T cell receptor (beta chain) sequence together with its context. Its antigen is not identified. This specimen belongs to a study of identical twins. Findings and limits, study-wide: A partial confounding effect on zero-insertion analyses could come from invariant MAIT and iNKT cells. Fewer insertions characterized abundant cord blood beta clonotypes, whereas memory repertoires showed none.

The CDR3 is 16 residues long. Germline V gene sequence: CDR1 SGHDN, CDR2 FVKESK. V lost 1 base and J lost 5, with 14 bases in between. A universal primer site was created by template switching, with the cDNA bearing unique molecular identifiers. TCRdb fed the 5' RACE reads into MiXCR, producing one record per CDR3 protein. The data show fewer than 450,000 distinct CDR3 sequences, around 9% seen once. The sample taken for sequencing was naive T cells sorted from blood. The V call is TRBV14, the J call TRBJ2-2; D is undetermined. The source is a woman aged 45 to 65 in good health. CDR3 sequence: CASSQGRRPATGELFF. CDR3 nucleotide sequence: TGTGCCAGCAGCCAAGGAAGGCGTCCAGCTACCGGGGAGCTGTTTTTT.